This entry is about one T cell receptor beta chain. These data originate in a study of cytomegalovirus exposure and HLA in healthy donors. The PCR made use of 60 Vbeta and 13 Jbeta primers. Measured with immunoSEQ multiplex PCR; TCRdb has only the in-frame clones, and not every one. This repertoire shows more than 90,000 clones, around 74% found once; its top ten account for roughly 7%. CDR1 WSHSY and CDR2 SAAADI come from the germline V gene. CDR3 size: 16 residues. Trimming cost V 8 bases and J 4 bases; bases outside gene matches: 9. V usage is TRBV10-2 and J usage is TRBJ2-3; 13 positions match TRBD2. Source material: PBMCs. The sequence was obtained from a man between 40 and 49 years old in good health and CMV-seropositive. CDR3 sequence (DNA): TGCGCCAGCCGTCACGGACTAGCGGGAGTCCCAGATACGCAGTATTTT. Its protein is CASRHGLAGVPDTQYF.